This TCR beta chain came from a study of vaccination effects on CD4 cells after COVID-19. Study at large: ViraFEST expansion of antigen-specific CD4+ T cells with viral peptide pools preceded sequencing. Study-wide results and caveats: Late post-vaccination, clones induced by infection and those induced by vaccine underwent marked clonal contraction.

The CDR3 length is 16 residues. Trimming pared 0 bases from V and 0 bases from J, leaving 11 bases between. Germline loops: CDR1 KGHSH, CDR2 LQKENI. For this clone: Its cognate antigen is unknown.

The culture ran for approximately 11 days before CD4+ T cells were isolated. Each vaccine recipient was nucleocapsid antibody negative and had no prior SARS-CoV-2 infection. Here immunoSEQ multiplex PCR was the method, and the copy in TCRdb shows in-frame clones only, minus some. This sample yields about 37,000 clones, of which around 74% are seen a single time; 2.5% to 3.5% belongs to the top ten. The V gene is TRBV18, the J gene TRBJ1-2; D gene unclear. Sequenced material: CD4+ T cells from PBMCs cultured without peptide, taken before COVID-19 vaccination. The receptor was isolated from a human donor who received a COVID-19 vaccine. CDR3 protein: CASSPPGRVTNYGYTF. As DNA, the CDR3 is TGTGCCAGCTCACCACCGGGGAGGGTTACTAACTATGGCTACACCTTC.